Listed below are T cell receptor beta chains from one sample, sequenced in a study of T cells in Graves' hyperthyroidism and ophthalmopathy. TCRdb reprocessed the multiplex PCR reads via MiXCR and lists one record per CDR3 protein. The table records roughly 710,000 distinct CDR3 sequences, just over 35% of them present only once. The sequenced sample was blood. The receptors were sampled from a woman between 35 and 50 years old with Graves' hyperthyroidism. CDR3s leave out the opening cysteine and the closing phenylalanine or tryptophan.

j_call: TRBJ1-1; v_call: TRBV19; cdr3_aa: ASSLWWGANTEAF
j_call: TRBJ1-2; v_call: TRBV29-1; cdr3_aa: SVNTNYGYT
j_call: TRBJ2-7; v_call: TRBV11-3; cdr3_aa: ASSLGFTYEQY
j_call: TRBJ2-5; v_call: TRBV4-3; cdr3_aa: ASSHGTGAETQY
j_call: TRBJ1-2; v_call: TRBV10-3; cdr3_aa: AIRGGRDGYT
j_call: TRBJ1-1; v_call: TRBV27; cdr3_aa: ASSLSSGGARYTEAF
j_call: TRBJ1-2; v_call: TRBV29-1; cdr3_aa: SWQGDSNGYT
j_call: TRBJ1-1; v_call: TRBV15; cdr3_aa: ATSLRTGIVAEAF
j_call: TRBJ2-5; v_call: TRBV20-1; cdr3_aa: SARAPPGTDTQY
j_call: TRBJ2-5; v_call: TRBV20-1; cdr3_aa: SVAAHLQAGVGQETQY
j_call: TRBJ1-2; v_call: TRBV7-2; cdr3_aa: ASRQSDGFYGYT
j_call: TRBJ2-5; v_call: TRBV10-3; cdr3_aa: AITMGGPGETQY
j_call: TRBJ1-2; v_call: TRBV7-8; cdr3_aa: ASSLEFMGAGGYT
j_call: TRBJ2-2; v_call: TRBV7-9; cdr3_aa: ASSSGLAGYTGELF
j_call: TRBJ2-5; v_call: TRBV7-3; cdr3_aa: ASSQGLGQTAQETQY
j_call: TRBJ2-7; v_call: TRBV7-8; cdr3_aa: ASSLKRGGQGAFYEQY
j_call: TRBJ2-7; v_call: TRBV14; cdr3_aa: ASVGDRDYEQY
j_call: TRBJ1-1; v_call: TRBV7-9; cdr3_aa: ASSQEDRSNTEAF
j_call: TRBJ1-1; v_call: TRBV7-9; cdr3_aa: ASSPGTTNAEAF
j_call: TRBJ1-1; v_call: TRBV20-1; cdr3_aa: SAKRGTEAF
j_call: TRBJ1-6; v_call: TRBV9; cdr3_aa: ASSASLQQGVNSPLH
j_call: TRBJ2-2; v_call: TRBV5-8; cdr3_aa: ASTPGAGYTGELF
j_call: TRBJ1-1; v_call: TRBV7-8; cdr3_aa: ASSLSNVPEAF